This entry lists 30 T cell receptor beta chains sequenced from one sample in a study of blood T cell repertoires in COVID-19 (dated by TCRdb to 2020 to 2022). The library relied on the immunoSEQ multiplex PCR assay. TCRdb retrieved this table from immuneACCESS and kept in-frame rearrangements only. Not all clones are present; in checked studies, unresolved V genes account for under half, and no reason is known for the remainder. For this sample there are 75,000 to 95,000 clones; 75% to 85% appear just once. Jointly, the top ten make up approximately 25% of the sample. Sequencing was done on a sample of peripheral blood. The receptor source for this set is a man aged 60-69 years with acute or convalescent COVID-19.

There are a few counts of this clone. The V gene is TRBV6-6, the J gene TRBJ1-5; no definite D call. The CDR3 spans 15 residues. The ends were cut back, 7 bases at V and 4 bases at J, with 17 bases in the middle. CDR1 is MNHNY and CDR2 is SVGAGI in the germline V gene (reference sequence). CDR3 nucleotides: TGTGCCAGCATAAACGAATTGAGGTCGAATCAGCCCCAGCATTTT. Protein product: CASINELRSNQPQHF.

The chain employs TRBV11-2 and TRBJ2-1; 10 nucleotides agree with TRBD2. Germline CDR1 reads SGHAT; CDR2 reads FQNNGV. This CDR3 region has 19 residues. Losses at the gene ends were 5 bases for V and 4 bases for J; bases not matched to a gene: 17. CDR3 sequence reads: CASSTQLSGGPEGYNEQFF. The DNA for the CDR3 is TGTGCCAGCAGCACTCAACTTAGCGGGGGGCCCGAGGGTTACAATGAGCAGTTCTTC.

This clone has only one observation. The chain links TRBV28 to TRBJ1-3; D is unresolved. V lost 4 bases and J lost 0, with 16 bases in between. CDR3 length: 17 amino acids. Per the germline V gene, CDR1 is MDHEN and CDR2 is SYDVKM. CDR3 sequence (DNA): TGTGCCAGCAGTTCCCCGGGGAGCCCGATCTCTGGAAACACCATATATTTT. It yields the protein CASSSPGSPISGNTIYF.

CDR3 in amino acids: CATLDRNYGYTF. The DNA of the CDR3 is TGTGCCACCCTGGACAGAAACTATGGCTACACCTTC. The chain couples TRBV19 to TRBJ1-2, with D possibly being TRBD1 (6 bases). The germline V and J ends were trimmed by 10 bases and 2 bases, with 11 bases remaining between them. CDR1 and CDR2 (germline): LNHDA, SQIVND (reference sequence). The CDR3 has 12 amino acids.

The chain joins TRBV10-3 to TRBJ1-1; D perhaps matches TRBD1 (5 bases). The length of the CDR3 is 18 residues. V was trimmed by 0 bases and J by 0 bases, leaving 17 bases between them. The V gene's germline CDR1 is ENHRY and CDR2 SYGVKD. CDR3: CAISESGPGGGMNTEAFF. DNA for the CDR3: TGTGCCATCAGTGAGTCTGGGCCTGGGGGGGGAATGAACACTGAAGCTTTCTTT.

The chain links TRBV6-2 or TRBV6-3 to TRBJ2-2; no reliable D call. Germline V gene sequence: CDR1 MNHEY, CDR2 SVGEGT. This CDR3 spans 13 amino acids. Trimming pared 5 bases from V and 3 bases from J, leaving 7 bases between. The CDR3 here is CASSHYYTGELFF. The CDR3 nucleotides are TGTGCCAGCAGTCATTACTACACCGGGGAGCTGTTTTTT.

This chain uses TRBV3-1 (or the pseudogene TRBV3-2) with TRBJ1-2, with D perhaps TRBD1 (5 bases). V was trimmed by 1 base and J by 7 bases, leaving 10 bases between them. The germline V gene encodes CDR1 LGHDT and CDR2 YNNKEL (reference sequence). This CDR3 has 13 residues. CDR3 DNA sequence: TGTGCCAGCAGCCAAGGGGGGACTATTGGCTACACCTTC. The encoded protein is CASSQGGTIGYTF.

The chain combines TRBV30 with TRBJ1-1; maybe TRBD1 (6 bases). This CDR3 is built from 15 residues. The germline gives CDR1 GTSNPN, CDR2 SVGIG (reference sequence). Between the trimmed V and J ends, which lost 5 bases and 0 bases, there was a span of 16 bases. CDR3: CAWYSRTAMNTEAFF. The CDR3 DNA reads TGTGCCTGGTACAGTAGGACAGCAATGAACACTGAAGCTTTCTTT.

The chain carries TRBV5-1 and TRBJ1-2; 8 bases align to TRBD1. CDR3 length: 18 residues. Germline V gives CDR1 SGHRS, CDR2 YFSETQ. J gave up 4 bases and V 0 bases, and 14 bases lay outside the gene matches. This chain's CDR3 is CASSLAKAGGYSFYGYTF. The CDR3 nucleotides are TGCGCCAGCAGCTTGGCCAAGGCAGGGGGCTATTCTTTCTATGGCTACACCTTC.

CDR3 region: CASSTGGSSPTDTQYF. The DNA for the CDR3 is TGTGCCAGTAGTACTGGGGGCTCATCCCCCACAGATACGCAGTATTTT. The chain recombines TRBV19 with TRBJ2-3, with TRBD1 as a possible D gene (6 bases). Germline V CDR1 and CDR2: LNHDA, SQIVND (reference sequence). V gave up 4 bases and J gave up 2 bases, with 16 bases separating them. This CDR3 region has 16 residues.

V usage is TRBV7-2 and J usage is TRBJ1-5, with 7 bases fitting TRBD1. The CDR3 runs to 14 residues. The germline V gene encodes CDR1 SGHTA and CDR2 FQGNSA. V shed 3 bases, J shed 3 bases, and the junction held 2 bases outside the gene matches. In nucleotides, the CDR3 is TGTGCCAGCAGCTTGGGACAGAACAATCAGCCCCAGCATTTT. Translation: CASSLGQNNQPQHF.

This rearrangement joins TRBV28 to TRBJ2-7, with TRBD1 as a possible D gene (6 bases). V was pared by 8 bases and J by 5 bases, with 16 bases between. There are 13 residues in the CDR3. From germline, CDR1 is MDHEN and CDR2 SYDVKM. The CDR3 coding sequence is TGTGCCAGCTACTCGGCCGCAGGGGACGAGCAGTACTTC. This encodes CASYSAAGDEQYF.

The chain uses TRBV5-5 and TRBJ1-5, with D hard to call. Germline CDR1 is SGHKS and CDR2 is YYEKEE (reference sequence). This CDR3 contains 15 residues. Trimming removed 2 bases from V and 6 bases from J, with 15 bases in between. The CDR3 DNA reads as TGTGCCAGCAGCTTTTGGGCAGCGGACGGTCAGCCCCAGCATTTT. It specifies CASSFWAADGQPQHF.

CDR3 sequence: CASSERAAPSYEQYV. The CDR3 DNA reads as TGTGCCAGCAGTGAGAGAGCCGCACCCTCCTACGAGCAGTACGTC. This chain connects TRBV2 to TRBJ2-7; D gene uncertain. Between the trimmed V and J ends, which lost 3 bases and 0 bases, there was a span of 12 bases. The CDR3 spans 15 residues. Germline V gives CDR1 SNHLY, CDR2 FYNNEI.

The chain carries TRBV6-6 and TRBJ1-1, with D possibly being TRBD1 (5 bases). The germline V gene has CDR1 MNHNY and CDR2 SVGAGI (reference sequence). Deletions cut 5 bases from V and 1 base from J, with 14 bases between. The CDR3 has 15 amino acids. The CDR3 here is CASSNGARANTEAFF. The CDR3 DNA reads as TGTGCCAGCAGTAATGGGGCCAGGGCGAACACTGAAGCTTTCTTT.

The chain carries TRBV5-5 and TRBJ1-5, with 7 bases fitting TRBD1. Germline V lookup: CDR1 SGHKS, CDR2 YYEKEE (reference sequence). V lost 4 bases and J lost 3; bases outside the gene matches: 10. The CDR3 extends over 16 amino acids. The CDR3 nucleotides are TGTGCCAGCAGCCTCGCGGGACAGCTACTCAATCAGCCCCAGCATTTT. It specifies CASSLAGQLLNQPQHF.

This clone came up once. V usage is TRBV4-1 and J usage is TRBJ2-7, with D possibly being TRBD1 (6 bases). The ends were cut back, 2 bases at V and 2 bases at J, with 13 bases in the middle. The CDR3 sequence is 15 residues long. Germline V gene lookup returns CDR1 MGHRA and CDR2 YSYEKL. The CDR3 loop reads CASSQMGAQPYEQYF. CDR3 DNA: TGCGCCAGCAGCCAAATGGGGGCCCAACCCTACGAGCAGTACTTC.

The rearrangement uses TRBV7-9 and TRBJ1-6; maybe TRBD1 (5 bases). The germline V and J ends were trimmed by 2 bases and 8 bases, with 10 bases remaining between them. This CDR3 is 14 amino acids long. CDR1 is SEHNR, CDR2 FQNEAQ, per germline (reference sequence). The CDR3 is CASSLQGLDSPLHF. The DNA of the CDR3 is TGTGCCAGCAGCTTACAGGGCTTGGATTCACCCCTCCACTTT.

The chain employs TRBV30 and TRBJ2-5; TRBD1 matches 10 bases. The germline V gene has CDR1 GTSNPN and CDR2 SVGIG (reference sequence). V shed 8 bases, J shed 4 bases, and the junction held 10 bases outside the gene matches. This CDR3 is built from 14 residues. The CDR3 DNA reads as TGTGCCACGGGACAGGGGTATATACGAGAGACCCAGTACTTC. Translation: CATGQGYIRETQYF.

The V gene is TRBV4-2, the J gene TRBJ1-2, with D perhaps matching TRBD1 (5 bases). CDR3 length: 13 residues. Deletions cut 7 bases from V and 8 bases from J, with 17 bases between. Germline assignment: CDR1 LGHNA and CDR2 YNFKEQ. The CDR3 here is CASTTGGSEGYTF. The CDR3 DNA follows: TGTGCCAGCACCACCGGGGGGTCTGAGGGCTACACCTTC.

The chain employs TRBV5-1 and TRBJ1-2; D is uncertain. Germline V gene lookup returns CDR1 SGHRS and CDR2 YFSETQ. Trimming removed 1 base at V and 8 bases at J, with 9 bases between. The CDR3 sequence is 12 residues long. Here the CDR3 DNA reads TGCGCCAGCAGCTTGAGTGGGCGCGGCTACACCTTC. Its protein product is CASSLSGRGYTF.

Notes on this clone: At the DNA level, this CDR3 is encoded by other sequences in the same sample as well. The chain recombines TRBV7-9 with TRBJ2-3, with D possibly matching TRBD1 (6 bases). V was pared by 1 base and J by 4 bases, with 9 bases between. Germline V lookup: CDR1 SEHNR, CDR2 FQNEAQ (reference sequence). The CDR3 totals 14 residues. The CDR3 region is CASSLGGRADTQYF. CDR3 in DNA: TGTGCCAGCAGCTTAGGGGGGCGGGCAGATACGCAGTATTTT.

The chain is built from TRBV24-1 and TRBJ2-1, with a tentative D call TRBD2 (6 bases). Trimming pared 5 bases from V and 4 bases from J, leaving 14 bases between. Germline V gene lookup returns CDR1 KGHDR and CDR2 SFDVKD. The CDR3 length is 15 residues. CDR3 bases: TGTGCCACCAGTGGATGGGCTAGCGATTACAATGAGCAGTTCTTC. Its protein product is CATSGWASDYNEQFF.

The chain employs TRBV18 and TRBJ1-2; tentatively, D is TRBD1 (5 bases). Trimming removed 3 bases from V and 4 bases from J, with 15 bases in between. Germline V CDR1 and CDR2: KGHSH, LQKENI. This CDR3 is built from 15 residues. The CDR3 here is CASSPGQGGTYGYTF. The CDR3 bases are TGTGCCAGCTCACCTGGGCAGGGAGGTACCTATGGCTACACCTTC. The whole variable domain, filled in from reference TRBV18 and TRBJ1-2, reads NAGVMQNPRHLVRRRGQEARLRCSPMKGHSHVYWYRQLPEEGLKFMVYLQKENIIDESGMPKERFSAEFPKEGPSILRIQQVVRGDSAAYFCASSPGQGGTYGYTFGSGTRLTVV.

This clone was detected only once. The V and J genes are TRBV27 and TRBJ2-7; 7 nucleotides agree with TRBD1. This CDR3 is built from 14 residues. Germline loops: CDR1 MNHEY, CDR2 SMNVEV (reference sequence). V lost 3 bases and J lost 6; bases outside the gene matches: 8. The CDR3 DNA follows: TGTGCCAGCAGTTTCCGACAGGGAAGGGGCGAGCAGTACGTC. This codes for CASSFRQGRGEQYV.

CDR3 amino acids: CASSLVPGFSYNEQFF. The CDR3, as DNA: TGCGCCAGCAGCTTGGTCCCAGGGTTTTCCTACAATGAGCAGTTCTTC. The chain combines TRBV5-1 with TRBJ2-1; D may be TRBD1 (5 bases). This CDR3 comprises 16 residues. Per the germline V gene, CDR1 is SGHRS and CDR2 is YFSETQ. Trimming removed 0 bases from V and 1 base from J, with 11 bases in between. Full variable domain (outside the CDR3, taken from reference TRBV5-1 and TRBJ2-1): KAGVTQTPRYLIKTRGQQVTLSCSPISGHRSVSWYQQTPGQGLQFLFEYFSETQRNKGNFPGRFSGRQFSNSRSEMNVSTLELGDSALYLCASSLVPGFSYNEQFFGPGTRLTVL.

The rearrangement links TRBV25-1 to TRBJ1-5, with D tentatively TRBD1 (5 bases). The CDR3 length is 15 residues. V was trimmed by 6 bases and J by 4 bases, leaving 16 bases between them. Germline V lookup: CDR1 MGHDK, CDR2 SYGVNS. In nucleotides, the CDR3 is TGTGCCAGCAGAGTGAATGGGGCAGGGAATCAGCCCCAGCATTTT. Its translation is CASRVNGAGNQPQHF.

This chain's CDR3 is CASSLVPGAFEKLFF. The CDR3 DNA is TGTGCCAGCAGCTTAGTCCCGGGAGCCTTTGAAAAACTGTTTTTT. The chain recombines TRBV7-8 with TRBJ1-4; D gene ambiguous. The CDR3 sequence is 15 residues long. The germline V gene encodes CDR1 SGHVS and CDR2 FQNEAQ. V lost 1 base and J lost 7, with 13 bases in between.

For the CDR3, the DNA is TGTGCCAGCAGTTCGGACAGCATATACAATGAGCAGTTCTTC. Translated: CASSSDSIYNEQFF. The V call is TRBV28, the J call TRBJ2-1, with TRBD1 as a possible D gene (6 bases). The CDR3 loop spans 14 amino acids. Germline CDR1 reads MDHEN; CDR2 reads SYDVKM. Trimming pared 4 bases from V and 4 bases from J, leaving 11 bases between.

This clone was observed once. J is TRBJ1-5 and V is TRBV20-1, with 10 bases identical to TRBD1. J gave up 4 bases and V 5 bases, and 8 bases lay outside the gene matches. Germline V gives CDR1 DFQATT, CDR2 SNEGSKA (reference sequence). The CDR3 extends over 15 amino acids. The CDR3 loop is CSAGGQGVRNQPQHF. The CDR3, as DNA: TGCAGTGCTGGTGGACAGGGGGTTAGGAATCAGCCCCAGCATTTT.